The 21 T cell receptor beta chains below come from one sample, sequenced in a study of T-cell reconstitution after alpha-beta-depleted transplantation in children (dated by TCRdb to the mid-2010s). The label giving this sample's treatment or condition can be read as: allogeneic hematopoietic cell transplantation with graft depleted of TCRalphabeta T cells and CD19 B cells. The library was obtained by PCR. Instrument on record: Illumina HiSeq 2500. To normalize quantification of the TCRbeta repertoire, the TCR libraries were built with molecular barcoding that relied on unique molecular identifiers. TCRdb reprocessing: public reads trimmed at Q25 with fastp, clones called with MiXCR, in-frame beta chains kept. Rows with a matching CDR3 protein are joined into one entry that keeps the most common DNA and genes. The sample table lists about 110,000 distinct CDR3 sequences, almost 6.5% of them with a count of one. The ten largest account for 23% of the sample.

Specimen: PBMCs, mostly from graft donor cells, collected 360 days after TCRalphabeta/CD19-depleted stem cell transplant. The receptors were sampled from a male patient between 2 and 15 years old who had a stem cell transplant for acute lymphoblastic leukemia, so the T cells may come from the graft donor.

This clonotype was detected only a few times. This chain's CDR3 is CASSYSWREVNEQFF. The CDR3 DNA is TGTGCCAGCAGTTACTCGTGGCGGGAGGTGAATGAGCAGTTCTTC. J is TRBJ2-1 and V is TRBV6-5, with 8 positions matching TRBD2. The V gene end was trimmed by 0 bases and the J gene end by 7 bases; junction bases not matched to a gene: 5. The CDR3 extends over 15 amino acids. CDR1 and CDR2 from the germline V gene are MNHEY and SVGAGI.

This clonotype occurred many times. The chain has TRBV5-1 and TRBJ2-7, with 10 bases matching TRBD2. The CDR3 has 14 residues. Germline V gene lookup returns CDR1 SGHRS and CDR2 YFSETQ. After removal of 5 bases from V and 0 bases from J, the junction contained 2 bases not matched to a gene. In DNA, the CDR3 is TGCGCCAGCAGGTGGACTAGCGGCTCCTACGAGCAGTACTTC. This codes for CASRWTSGSYEQYF. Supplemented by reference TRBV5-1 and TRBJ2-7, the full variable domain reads KAGVTQTPRYLIKTRGQQVTLSCSPISGHRSVSWYQQTPGQGLQFLFEYFSETQRNKGNFPGRFSGRQFSNSRSEMNVSTLELGDSALYLCASRWTSGSYEQYFGPGTRLTVT.

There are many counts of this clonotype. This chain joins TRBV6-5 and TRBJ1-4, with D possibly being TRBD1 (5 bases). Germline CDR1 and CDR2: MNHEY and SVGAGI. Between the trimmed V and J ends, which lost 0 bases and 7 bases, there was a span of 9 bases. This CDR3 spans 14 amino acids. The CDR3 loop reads CASSYSWGSEKLFF. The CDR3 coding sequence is TGTGCCAGCAGTTACTCATGGGGGTCTGAAAAACTGTTTTTT.

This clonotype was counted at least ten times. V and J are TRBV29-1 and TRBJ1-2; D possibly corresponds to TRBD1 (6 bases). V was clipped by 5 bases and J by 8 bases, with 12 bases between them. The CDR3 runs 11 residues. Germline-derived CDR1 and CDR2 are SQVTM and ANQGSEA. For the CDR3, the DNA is TGCAGCGTTCGGGGGGCGCAGGGCTACACCTTC. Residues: CSVRGAQGYTF.

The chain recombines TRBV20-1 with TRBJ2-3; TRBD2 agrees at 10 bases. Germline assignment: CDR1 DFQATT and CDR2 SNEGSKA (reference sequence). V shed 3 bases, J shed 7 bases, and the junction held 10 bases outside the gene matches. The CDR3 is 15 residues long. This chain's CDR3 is CSASGWTSGANTQYF. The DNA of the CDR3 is TGCAGTGCTAGCGGATGGACTAGCGGTGCAAATACGCAGTATTTT.

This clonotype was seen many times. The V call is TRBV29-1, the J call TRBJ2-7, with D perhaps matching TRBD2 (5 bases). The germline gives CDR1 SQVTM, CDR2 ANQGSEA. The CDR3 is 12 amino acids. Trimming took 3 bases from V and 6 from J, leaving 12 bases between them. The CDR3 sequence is CSVEGSRAEQYF. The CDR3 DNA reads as TGCAGCGTTGAGGGGAGTAGGGCCGAGCAGTACTTC.

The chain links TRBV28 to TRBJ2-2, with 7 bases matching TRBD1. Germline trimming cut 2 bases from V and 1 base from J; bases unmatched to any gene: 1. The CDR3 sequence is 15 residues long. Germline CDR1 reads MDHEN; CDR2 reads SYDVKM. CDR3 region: CASSLGQVNTGELFF. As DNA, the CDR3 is TGTGCCAGCAGTTTAGGACAGGTGAACACCGGGGAGCTGTTTTTT.

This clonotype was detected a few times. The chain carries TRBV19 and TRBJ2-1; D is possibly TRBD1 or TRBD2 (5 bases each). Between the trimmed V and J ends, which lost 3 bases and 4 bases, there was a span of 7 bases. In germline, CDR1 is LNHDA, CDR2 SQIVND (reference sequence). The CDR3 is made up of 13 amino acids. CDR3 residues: CASSMRGYNEQFF. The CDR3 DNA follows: TGTGCCAGTAGTATGAGGGGATACAATGAGCAGTTCTTC.

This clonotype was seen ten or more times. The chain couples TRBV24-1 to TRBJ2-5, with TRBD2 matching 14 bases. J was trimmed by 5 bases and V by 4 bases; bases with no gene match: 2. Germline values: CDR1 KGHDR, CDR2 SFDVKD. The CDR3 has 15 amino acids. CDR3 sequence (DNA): TGTGCCACCAGTGAGGGACTAGCGGGAGTGGAGACCCAGTACTTC. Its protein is CATSEGLAGVETQYF.

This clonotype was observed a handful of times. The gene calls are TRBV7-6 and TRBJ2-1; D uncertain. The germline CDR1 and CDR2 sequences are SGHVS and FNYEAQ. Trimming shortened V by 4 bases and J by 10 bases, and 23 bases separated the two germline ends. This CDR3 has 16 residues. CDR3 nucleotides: TGTGCCAGCAGCTCAAGGGTAGCCCCCTATAACCGGGAGCAGTTCTTC. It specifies CASSSRVAPYNREQFF.

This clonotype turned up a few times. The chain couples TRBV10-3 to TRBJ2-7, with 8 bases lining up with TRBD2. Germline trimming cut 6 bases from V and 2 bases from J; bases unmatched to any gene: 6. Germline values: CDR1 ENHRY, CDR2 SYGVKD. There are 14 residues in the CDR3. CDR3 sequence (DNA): TGTGCCATCAGAGGAGCGGGGGTGACCTACGAGCAGTACTTC. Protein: CAIRGAGVTYEQYF.

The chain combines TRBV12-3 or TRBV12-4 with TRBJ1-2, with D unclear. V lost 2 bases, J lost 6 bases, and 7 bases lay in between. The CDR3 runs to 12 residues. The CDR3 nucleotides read TGTGCCAGCAGTTTAAGGGAGGATGGCTACACCTTC. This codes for CASSLREDGYTF.

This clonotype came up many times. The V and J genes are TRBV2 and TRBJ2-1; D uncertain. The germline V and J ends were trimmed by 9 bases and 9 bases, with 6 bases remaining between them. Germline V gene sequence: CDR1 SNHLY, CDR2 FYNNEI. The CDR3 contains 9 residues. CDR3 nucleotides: TGTGCCAGTCCCCCTGAGCAGTTCTTC. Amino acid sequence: CASPPEQFF. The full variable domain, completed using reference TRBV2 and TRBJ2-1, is EPEVTQTPSHQVTQMGQEVILRCVPISNHLYFYWYRQILGQKVEFLVSFYNNEISEKSEIFDDQFSVERPDGSNFTLKIRSTKLEDSAMYFCASPPEQFFGPGTRLTVL.

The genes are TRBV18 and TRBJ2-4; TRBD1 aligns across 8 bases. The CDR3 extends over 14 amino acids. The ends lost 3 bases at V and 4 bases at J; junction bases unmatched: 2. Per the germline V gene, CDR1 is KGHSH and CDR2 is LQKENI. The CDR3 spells CASSPWDRKNIQYF. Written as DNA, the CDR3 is TGTGCCAGCTCACCCTGGGACAGGAAAAACATTCAGTACTTC.

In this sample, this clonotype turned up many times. CDR3 sequence (DNA): TGTGCCACCAGTGCCTTGAGCAGGCCAGGTACAGATACGCAGTATTTT. It is translated as CATSALSRPGTDTQYF. The chain recombines TRBV24-1 with TRBJ2-3; D not certain. Trimming cost V 5 bases and J 3 bases, with 17 bases left between them. Per germline, CDR1 KGHDR and CDR2 SFDVKD. The CDR3 has 16 amino acids.

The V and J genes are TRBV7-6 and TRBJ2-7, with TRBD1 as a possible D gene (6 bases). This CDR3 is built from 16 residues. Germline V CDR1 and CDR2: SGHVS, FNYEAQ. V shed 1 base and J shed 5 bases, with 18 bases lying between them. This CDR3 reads CASSLEGVGGFNEQYF. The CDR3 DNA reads TGTGCCAGCAGCTTAGAAGGGGTAGGGGGATTCAACGAGCAGTACTTC.

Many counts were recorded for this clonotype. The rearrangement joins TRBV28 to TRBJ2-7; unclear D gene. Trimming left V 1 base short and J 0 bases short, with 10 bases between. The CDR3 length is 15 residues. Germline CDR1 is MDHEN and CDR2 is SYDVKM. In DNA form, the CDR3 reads TGTGCCAGCAGTTTATTGACATTAAGCTCCTACGAGCAGTACTTC. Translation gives CASSLLTLSSYEQYF.

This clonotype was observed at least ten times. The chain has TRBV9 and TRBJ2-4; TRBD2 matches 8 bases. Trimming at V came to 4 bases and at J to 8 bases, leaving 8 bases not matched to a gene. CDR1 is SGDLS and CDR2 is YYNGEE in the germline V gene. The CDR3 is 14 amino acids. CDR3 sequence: CASSPRGGGDIQYF. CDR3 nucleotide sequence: TGTGCCAGCAGCCCCCGGGGGGGCGGAGACATTCAGTACTTC.

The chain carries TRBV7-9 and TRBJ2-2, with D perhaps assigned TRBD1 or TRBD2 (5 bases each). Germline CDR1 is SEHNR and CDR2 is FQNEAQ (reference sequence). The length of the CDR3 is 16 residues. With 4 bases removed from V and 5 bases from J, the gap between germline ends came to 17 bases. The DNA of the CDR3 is TGTGCCAGCAGCTCCGGGGACCGCCCGAGAACCGGGGAGCTGTTTTTT. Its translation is CASSSGDRPRTGELFF.

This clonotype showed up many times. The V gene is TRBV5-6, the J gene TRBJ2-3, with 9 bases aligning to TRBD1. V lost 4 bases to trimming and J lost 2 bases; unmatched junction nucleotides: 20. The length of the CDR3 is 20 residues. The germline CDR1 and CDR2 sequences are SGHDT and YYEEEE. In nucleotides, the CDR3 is TGTGCCAGCAGCAGCACAGGGGGCGCAGGGGGGGCCACACTCACAGATACGCAGTATTTT. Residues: CASSSTGGAGGATLTDTQYF.

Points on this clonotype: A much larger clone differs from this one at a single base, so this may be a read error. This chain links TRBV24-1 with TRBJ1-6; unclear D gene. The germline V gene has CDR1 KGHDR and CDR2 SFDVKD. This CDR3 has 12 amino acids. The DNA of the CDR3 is TGTGACACCAGTGATCGGAGGCCACCCCTCCACTTT. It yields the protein CDTSDRRPPLHF.